The present entry profiles one T cell receptor beta chain with its context. The clone's antigen remains unknown. The sample holds no much larger clone one base away, and base qualities are not on file. Donors were a few dozen systemically healthy Caucasian individuals from Russia aged 6 to 90 years. Approximately 9.3 milliliters of peripheral blood were drawn from each donor into EDTA-treated Vacutainer tubes. Ficoll-Paque density-gradient centrifugation was used to isolate PBMCs, with at least 6.5 million obtained per sample. Total RNA was extracted from PBMCs with Trizol reagent, with at least 5.5 micrograms obtained per sample. For every donor, an aliquot of PBMCs went through flow cytometry to measure the percentages of naive CD45RAhigh/CD27high T cells. This sample stems from a study of blood T cells in healthy people across ages (dated by TCRdb to 2014 to 2015). Looking at the study overall: In model experiments, roughly one uniquely barcoded TCR beta cDNA molecule per two T cells was captured by template switching. To avoid experimental bias, donors of different ages were randomly spread across the sequencing lanes. The study analyzed two additional independent replicas of 1 million unique cDNA reads from the same blood draw for two donors, one aged 18 to 30 and one aged 80 or older. Age-related changes in TCR beta repertoire diversity were measured in the study by deep sequencing normalized with unique cDNA molecular identifiers. Four age groups were formed from the donors: young (average approximately 15 years), middle-aged (approximately 39), aged (approximately 60) and long-lived (82). General conclusions and limits of the study: Estimates of total diversity based on one million sequenced T cells were regarded as lower bounds and as underestimates. Observed TCR beta diversity per million T cells fell roughly linearly with age, and a significant reduction was already apparent by age around 40. Donor CMV infection status was unknown, potentially confounding age-related changes in expanded clonotypes. Conclusive comparison of naive and antigen-experienced compartments was prevented by the profiling of bulk unsorted PBMCs. Compared with the aged group, more naive CD4+ T cells, fewer expanded clones and increased TCR diversity were shown by the long-lived group, suggesting age selection. A strong correlation was found between observed TCR beta diversity and the percentage of naive T cells measured by flow cytometry.

Library creation used 5' RACE. The sequencer listed for this sample is Illumina HiSeq 2500. The second PCR ran for about 6 to 12 cycles and used a J-beta primer mix along with a sample-barcoded 5' primer. Each TCR beta cDNA molecule received a unique molecular identifier from a template-switch 5' adaptor carrying 12 random nucleotides. Each sample yielded at least 3 million CDR3-containing paired-end reads. The Mint cDNA synthesis kit, primed by a TRBC-specific oligonucleotide, was used to synthesize first-strand cDNA from all RNA. After uracil-DNA glycosylase treatment, a first 18-cycle PCR used universal primers M1SS and BC2_uni_R on all cDNA. Turning to the authors' computational methods: Normalization of each sample was performed by random selection of 1 million high-quality reads, each carrying a distinct molecular identifier. Reads sharing molecular identifiers were discarded rather than binned into consensus sequences. CDR3 identification, clonotype clustering and error correction used MiTCR with a Q25 quality threshold and the strictest error-elimination algorithm. A nonparametric unseen species model with Euler transformation was used to estimate a lower bound on total TCR beta diversity. In TCRdb, the public reads were trimmed at Q25 with fastp and aligned with MiXCR, with productive beta chains retained. Every distinct CDR3 protein forms one entry, paired with its most common genes and DNA. TCRdb, not the authors, supplied the V and J calls. This sample holds some 290,000 distinct CDR3 sequences; 25% to 30% were observed only once. Of the sample, about 30% is held by the ten largest clones.

The source of this sequence is a woman between 70 and 85 years old in good health. Input material: blood.

CDR3 sequence: CSGGGSTDTQYF. In nucleotides, the sequence is TGCAGTGGCGGGGGGAGCACAGATACGCAGTATTTT. Rearrangement joined TRBV20-1 to TRBJ2-3; the junction holds 8 bases that match TRBD2. Taken from the germline V gene (reference sequence), the CDR1 and CDR2 loops are DFQATT and SNEGSKA. V trim: 7 bases; J trim: 0 bases; unmatched bases: 0. The CDR3 has 12 amino acids, counting the end cysteine and phenylalanine. Of the read, only the CDR3 DNA is kept; its 36 bases are in frame from base 1.